The clone carrying this T cell receptor (beta chain) was picked up a small number of times. Roughly 10 milliliters of peripheral blood were drawn from each donor into EDTA-treated tubes. Germline V gene data show CDR1 as KGHSH and CDR2 as LQKENI. The CDR3 sequence is 13 residues long. Trimming cost V 2 bases and J 3 bases, with 7 bases left between them. A second PCR, run for about 6 to 11 cycles, used a sample-barcoded 5' primer plus a J-beta primer mix. Samples each returned at least 3 million CDR3-containing paired-end reads. TCRdb re-called the 5' RACE reads through MiXCR, storing one row per CDR3 protein. The sample consists of over 600,000 distinct CDR3 sequences, roughly 21% of them appearing once. This sample is drawn from a study of blood T cells in healthy people across ages.

The genes are TRBV18 and TRBJ1-1; D gene unclear. This sequence was found in a man aged 65 to 85 in good health. Sequencing was carried out using blood. This chain's CDR3 is CASSPKRDTEAFF. The CDR3 coding sequence is TGTGCCAGCTCACCAAAAAGGGACACTGAAGCTTTCTTT.